This T cell receptor beta chain appears in the sequencing data of a study of cytomegalovirus exposure and HLA in healthy donors. This CDR3 is 12 amino acids long. Germline V gene data show CDR1 as MDHEN and CDR2 as SYDVKM. V was shortened by 7 bases and J by 5 bases, with 11 bases between the two germline ends. On this clone: Antigen specificity is unknown.

The table came from immunoSEQ multiplex PCR; TCRdb's copy has only in-frame clones and leaves some out. The table records around 55,000 clones, approximately 90% of them present only once. The study, taken as a whole, reports: Under in vitro conditions, three CMV-associated chains were confirmed as specific for CMV antigens.

This TCR derives from a man in his late teens or twenties in good health and CMV-seronegative. Material: PBMCs. V and J are TRBV28 and TRBJ2-5, with a weak D call TRBD1 (5 bases). The CDR3 bases are TGTGCCAGCACAGGGCTGGGGGAGACCCAGTACTTC. This translates into CASTGLGETQYF.